This T cell receptor beta chain is drawn from a study of patients and donors after allogeneic stem cell transplantation. The length of the CDR3 is 17 residues. Germline values: CDR1 DFQATT, CDR2 SNEGSKA (reference sequence). Trimming removed 2 bases at V and 6 bases at J, with 24 bases between. One entry per CDR3 protein results from TCRdb running MiXCR on the RT-PCR reads. The table includes tens of thousands of distinct CDR3 sequences, less than 5% detected once. The table lists this clonotype with many counts. Sequenced sample: blood, either unsorted or a sorted T cell fraction (not recorded which). The chain is built from TRBV20-1 and TRBJ2-3; TRBD2 is a possible D gene (7 bases). The receptor was isolated from a human donor who was either an allogeneic HSCT recipient or a stem cell or donor lymphocyte infusion donor (not recorded which). It is not recorded whose cells these are; they may come from a transplant donor. The CDR3 nucleotides are TGCAGTGCTAGAAAATGGGGGGGCCGAACGGAGCGGGATACGCAGTATTTT. This gives the protein CSARKWGGRTERDTQYF.